The 22 T cell receptor beta chains below all came from one sample that was sequenced in a study of blood T cell repertoires in COVID-19. The repertoire was sequenced with immunoSEQ multiplex PCR; TCRdb's copy has only in-frame clones and lacks some. The table records about 140,000 clones, around four fifths of them present only once. The sample taken for sequencing was peripheral blood. All receptors derive from a human donor in a cohort sampled during active COVID-19.

The chain employs TRBV19 and TRBJ2-5; the match to TRBD2 covers 13 bases. The ends lost 5 bases at V and 6 bases at J; junction bases unmatched: 6. The germline V gene encodes CDR1 LNHDA and CDR2 SQIVND (reference sequence). The CDR3 is 15 residues long. The CDR3 here is CASSLLAGGPQTQYF. As DNA, the CDR3 is TGTGCCAGTAGTCTACTAGCGGGAGGGCCCCAGACCCAGTACTTC.

The chain uses TRBV28 and TRBJ1-5, with D tentatively TRBD1 (5 bases). Germline V CDR1 and CDR2: MDHEN, SYDVKM. The CDR3 has 14 amino acids. Trimming removed 5 bases at V and 7 bases at J, with 15 bases between. The CDR3, as DNA: TGTGCCAGCAGTCCAGGGATCCGGGGGCAGCCCCAGCATTTT. It specifies CASSPGIRGQPQHF.

This chain connects TRBV10-3 to TRBJ1-5, with D hard to call. V dropped 10 bases and J dropped 7 bases, with 14 bases sitting between them. Per germline, CDR1 ENHRY and CDR2 SYGVKD. This CDR3 spans 12 amino acids. CDR3 region: CATRESEQPQHF. The DNA for the CDR3 is TGTGCCACTAGGGAGTCAGAGCAGCCCCAGCATTTT.

This clone was counted between two and nine times. The V and J genes are TRBV7-9 and TRBJ1-1; D is unresolved. There are 12 residues in the CDR3. Trimming shortened V by 5 bases and J by 7 bases, and 11 bases separated the two germline ends. Per germline, CDR1 SEHNR and CDR2 FQNEAQ (reference sequence). The CDR3 nucleotides read TGTGCCAGCAGCGATCACCGGGTTGAAGCTTTCTTT. Its protein product is CASSDHRVEAFF. The whole variable domain, remainder taken from reference TRBV7-9 and TRBJ1-1, is DTGVSQNPRHKITKRGQNVTFRCDPISEHNRLYWYRQTLGQGPEFLTYFQNEAQLEKSRLLSDRFSAERPKGSFSTLEIQRTEQGDSAMYLCASSDHRVEAFFGQGTRLTVV.

The CDR3 here is CSVATGSNIQYF. The DNA for the CDR3 is TGCAGCGTTGCCACAGGTTCGAACATTCAGTACTTC. The chain combines TRBV29-1 with TRBJ2-4; tentatively, D is TRBD1 (5 bases). The CDR3 sequence is 12 residues long. Germline V gene lookup returns CDR1 SQVTM and CDR2 ANQGSEA. Trimming took 4 bases from V and 7 from J, leaving 11 bases between them.

The V gene is TRBV27, the J gene TRBJ1-3, with a tentative D call TRBD1 (6 bases). This CDR3 is built from 16 residues. Germline V gives CDR1 MNHEY, CDR2 SMNVEV (reference sequence). V lost 6 bases to trimming and J lost 2 bases, with 17 bases between them. CDR3 loop: CASSQSKGVAGNTIYF. Written as DNA, the CDR3 is TGTGCCAGCAGCCAATCCAAGGGGGTGGCTGGAAACACCATATATTTT.

V gene TRBV2 combines with J gene TRBJ2-7, with a weak D call TRBD1 (6 bases). This CDR3 spans 14 amino acids. Trimming left V 7 bases short and J 1 base short, with 14 bases between. The germline V gene has CDR1 SNHLY and CDR2 FYNNEI. The CDR3 reads CASKMGHLSYEQYF. The CDR3 DNA reads TGTGCCAGCAAGATGGGACATCTATCCTACGAGCAGTACTTC.

The chain uses TRBV5-4 and TRBJ2-1; 10 bases map to TRBD2. The germline V gene encodes CDR1 SGHNT and CDR2 YYREEE (reference sequence). The ends lost 4 bases at V and 7 bases at J; junction bases unmatched: 8. The CDR3 has 15 residues. The CDR3 sequence: CASSPPAGGPNEQFF. The CDR3 coding sequence is TGTGCCAGCAGCCCACCAGCGGGAGGGCCTAATGAGCAGTTCTTC.

The CDR3, as DNA: TGCGCCAGCAGCATAAGGGACAGGATGGTTGAGCAGTTCTTC. Translating gives CASSIRDRMVEQFF. The chain recombines TRBV5-1 with TRBJ2-1, with TRBD1 matching over 8 bases. The CDR3 spans 14 residues. V lost 4 bases and J lost 9; bases outside the gene matches: 9. Per the germline V gene, CDR1 is SGHRS and CDR2 is YFSETQ.

The chain is built from TRBV7-8 and TRBJ2-1; possibly TRBD2 for D (6 bases). The V gene's germline CDR1 is SGHVS and CDR2 FQNEAQ. The germline V and J ends were trimmed by 5 bases and 0 bases, with 11 bases remaining between them. The CDR3 length is 15 residues. The CDR3 DNA reads as TGTGCCAGCAGCCCGCGGGGCCGCTCCTACAATGAGCAGTTCTTC. Translated: CASSPRGRSYNEQFF.

The chain combines TRBV7-2 with TRBJ2-1; 10 bases line up with TRBD2. Losses at the gene ends were 5 bases for V and 2 bases for J; bases not matched to a gene: 6. The CDR3 extends over 16 amino acids. CDR1 and CDR2 (germline): SGHTA, FQGNSA. Written as DNA, the CDR3 is TGTGCCAGCAGCCCGCCGGGACTAGCGCCCTACAATGAGCAGTTCTTC. Its translation: CASSPPGLAPYNEQFF.

The V and J genes are TRBV6-6 and TRBJ1-5; D might be TRBD1 (6 bases). This CDR3 has 14 residues. Germline V lookup: CDR1 MNHNY, CDR2 SVGAGI (reference sequence). V lost 1 base and J 7 bases, leaving 11 bases between the germline ends. CDR3 sequence (DNA): TGTGCCAGCAGTTACTACAGGGAGGGGCAGCCCCAGCATTTT. Its translation is CASSYYREGQPQHF.

V usage is TRBV5-8 and J usage is TRBJ1-6; 8 nucleotides align to TRBD1. This CDR3 is 16 amino acids long. Germline V CDR1 and CDR2: SGHTS, YDEGEE. Unmatched junction bases numbered 11, after V lost 4 bases and J lost 8 bases. This CDR3 reads CASSLTDRGGYSPLHF. In DNA form, the CDR3 reads TGTGCCAGCAGCCTTACCGACAGGGGAGGATATTCACCCCTCCACTTT.

The chain is built from TRBV7-2 and TRBJ1-1; D ambiguous. V lost 4 bases, J lost 1 base, and 16 bases lay in between. Germline V CDR1 and CDR2: SGHTA, FQGNSA. The CDR3 has 16 residues. The CDR3 DNA follows: TGTGCCAGCAGCTCGGGTCGCCCGAGTAGGAACACTGAAGCTTTCTTT. It encodes CASSSGRPSRNTEAFF.

The rearrangement links TRBV7-2 to TRBJ2-2, with 14 positions matching TRBD2. The CDR3 has 17 residues. The germline V gene has CDR1 SGHTA and CDR2 FQGNSA. V lost 5 bases to trimming and J lost 7 bases; unmatched junction nucleotides: 9. As DNA, the CDR3 is TGTGCCAGCAGCCCCTCCTCCGGGACTAGCGGGAGCGGGGAGCTGTTTTTT. It encodes CASSPSSGTSGSGELFF. Full variable domain (missing parts from reference TRBV7-2 and TRBJ2-2): GAGVSQSPSNKVTEKGKDVELRCDPISGHTALYWYRQSLGQGLEFLIYFQGNSAPDKSGLPSDRFSAERTGGSVSTLTIQRTQQEDSAVYLCASSPSSGTSGSGELFFGEGSRLTVL.

The chain combines TRBV6-6 with TRBJ2-7; 12 positions agree with TRBD2. The CDR3 loop spans 14 amino acids. CDR1 and CDR2 (germline): MNHNY, SVGAGI (reference sequence). J was trimmed by 7 bases and V by 5 bases; bases with no gene match: 6. The DNA for the CDR3 is TGTGCCAGCAGTACGACTAGCGGGAGTGGGGAGCAGTACTTC. Amino acids: CASSTTSGSGEQYF.

CDR3 DNA sequence: TGTGCCAGCAGCCTTCGTGGCAGGGCGGGAAACACCATATATTTT. It codes for CASSLRGRAGNTIYF. The genes are TRBV6-5 and TRBJ1-3; D may be TRBD1 (5 bases). The germline gives CDR1 MNHEY, CDR2 SVGAGI. The CDR3 spans 15 residues. V shed 6 bases and J shed 4 bases, with 16 bases lying between them.

V is TRBV18 and J is TRBJ1-3; 9 bases agree with TRBD1. V lost 6 bases, J lost 4 bases, and 4 bases stayed unmatched. The CDR3 sequence is 14 residues long. From germline, CDR1 is KGHSH and CDR2 LQKENI. The chain's CDR3 is CASSDRGGGNTIYF. CDR3 nucleotide sequence: TGTGCCAGCTCGGACAGGGGAGGAGGAAACACCATATATTTT.

This clone was seen only once. V usage is TRBV9 and J usage is TRBJ1-3; maybe TRBD1 (6 bases). Germline V gene sequence: CDR1 SGDLS, CDR2 YYNGEE. Trimming removed 3 bases from V and 0 bases from J, with 25 bases in between. CDR3 length: 20 amino acids. In nucleotides, the CDR3 is TGTGCCAGCAGCGCTCGGGGGGGGACAAGGCCCGAACCCTCTGGAAACACCATATATTTT. Translated: CASSARGGTRPEPSGNTIYF.

There are a few counts of this clone. The genes are TRBV5-1 and TRBJ1-4; D is perhaps TRBD1 (6 bases). The CDR3 runs to 16 residues. Germline V CDR1 and CDR2: SGHRS, YFSETQ. The V and J ends lost 4 bases and 7 bases respectively, with 20 bases between them. CDR3: CASSPGTPRGGEKLFF. The CDR3 region has the DNA TGCGCCAGCAGCCCGGGGACACCCCGAGGTGGTGAAAAACTGTTTTTT.

The gene calls are TRBV27 and TRBJ2-1; the match to TRBD2 covers 7 bases. The CDR3 is 15 residues long. V lost 2 bases to trimming and J lost 2 bases; unmatched junction nucleotides: 3. Germline V lookup: CDR1 MNHEY, CDR2 SMNVEV (reference sequence). CDR3 nucleotide sequence: TGTGCCAGCAGTTTAGAAGGACTAGCCTACAATGAGCAGTTCTTC. This encodes CASSLEGLAYNEQFF.

This clone is a singleton in its sample. The chain has TRBV19 and TRBJ2-7; tentative D call: TRBD1 (6 bases). Germline V gene sequence: CDR1 LNHDA, CDR2 SQIVND (reference sequence). Trimming removed 5 bases at V and 2 bases at J, with 13 bases between. CDR3 length: 14 amino acids. CDR3 loop: CASSPQGTTYEQYF. For the CDR3, the DNA is TGTGCCAGTAGTCCCCAGGGGACAACCTACGAGCAGTACTTC.